These 20 T cell receptor beta chains were sequenced from one sample in a study of PD-L1 blockade in urothelial cancer. Here immunoSEQ multiplex PCR was the method, and the copy in TCRdb shows in-frame clones only, minus some. The table records under 3,000 clones, 30% to 45% of them present only once. This material consisted of tumor tissue, taken before atezolizumab (anti-PD-L1) treatment. The receptor set was obtained from a man aged 60 to 75 with urothelial cancer.

The chain combines TRBV19 with TRBJ1-1; TRBD1 might be the D (5 bases). V was shortened by 0 bases and J by 7 bases, with 12 bases between the two germline ends. The CDR3 totals 14 residues. CDR1 LNHDA and CDR2 SQIVND come from the germline V gene (reference sequence). The CDR3 DNA reads TGTGCCAGTAGTATAGAGTACGCTCAGGGTGAAGCTTTCTTT. Amino acids: CASSIEYAQGEAFF.

A few counts support this clone. This chain uses TRBV9 with TRBJ2-7; possible D gene TRBD2, 5 bases. Germline assignment: CDR1 SGDLS and CDR2 YYNGEE. This CDR3 spans 16 amino acids. V was cut by 3 bases and J by 2 bases, with 18 bases left in between. This CDR3 reads CASSGRPGSRAYEQYF. CDR3 sequence (DNA): TGTGCCAGCAGCGGACGACCGGGATCCCGGGCCTACGAGCAGTACTTC.

The CDR3 here is CASSPPVPTEAFF. CDR3 DNA: TGTGCCAGCTCACCACCGGTCCCCACTGAAGCTTTCTTT. V and J are TRBV18 and TRBJ1-1; D ambiguous. This CDR3 contains 13 residues. With 0 bases removed from V and 4 bases from J, the gap between germline ends came to 6 bases. The germline CDR1 and CDR2 sequences are KGHSH and LQKENI. Variable domain in full (rest from reference TRBV18 and TRBJ1-1): NAGVMQNPRHLVRRRGQEARLRCSPMKGHSHVYWYRQLPEEGLKFMVYLQKENIIDESGMPKERFSAEFPKEGPSILRIQQVVRGDSAAYFCASSPPVPTEAFFGQGTRLTVV.

The CDR3 DNA follows: TGTGCCAGCGCCCGGATGCCGGCAGGGTTTGATCAGCCCCAGCATTTT. As protein: CASARMPAGFDQPQHF. The J gene is TRBJ1-5, the V gene TRBV28, with a tentative D call TRBD1 (5 bases). The V gene's germline CDR1 is MDHEN and CDR2 SYDVKM. Trimming left V 8 bases short and J 5 bases short, with 22 bases between. This CDR3 comprises 16 residues. Supplemented by reference TRBV28 and TRBJ1-5, the full variable domain reads DVKVTQSSRYLVKRTGEKVFLECVQDMDHENMFWYRQDPGLGLRLIYFSYDVKMKEKGDIPEGYSVSREKKERFSLILESASTNQTSMYLCASARMPAGFDQPQHFGDGTRLSIL.

This clone has only a few counts. This rearrangement joins TRBV7-6 to TRBJ1-2, with 9 bases identical to TRBD1. J gave up 5 bases and V 5 bases, and 6 bases lay outside the gene matches. CDR1 and CDR2 from the germline V gene are SGHVS and FNYEAQ. CDR3 length: 14 residues. Here the CDR3 reads CASSPSGTGYGYTF. As DNA, the CDR3 is TGTGCCAGCAGCCCGTCCGGGACAGGGTATGGCTACACCTTC.

In this sample, this clone turned up a few times. The chain uses TRBV19 and TRBJ1-5, with D perhaps TRBD1 (5 bases). Germline loops: CDR1 LNHDA, CDR2 SQIVND (reference sequence). The V end was cut by 3 bases, the J end by 2 bases, with 11 bases between. There are 15 residues in the CDR3. The CDR3 is CASSIQGGGNQPQHF. CDR3 DNA: TGTGCCAGTAGTATCCAGGGTGGGGGCAATCAGCCCCAGCATTTT.

This clone appeared a few times. The rearrangement uses TRBV30 and TRBJ1-6; 7 positions agree with TRBD1. This CDR3 has 14 amino acids. Germline V gene data show CDR1 as GTSNPN and CDR2 as SVGIG (reference sequence). The V segment lost 5 bases and the J segment 8 bases; nucleotides outside the gene matches: 9. The CDR3 loop reads CAWSAGTEDSPLHF. CDR3 DNA sequence: TGTGCCTGGTCTGCCGGGACAGAGGATTCACCCCTCCACTTT.

The V call is TRBV19, the J call TRBJ2-5; TRBD2 aligns across 8 bases. V was clipped by 6 bases and J by 4 bases; unmatched bases: 13. CDR3 length equals 16 residues. CDR1 is LNHDA, CDR2 SQIVND, per germline (reference sequence). CDR3 region: CASSSIGGGPTETQYF. For the CDR3, the DNA is TGTGCCAGTAGCTCCATAGGCGGGGGGCCGACAGAGACCCAGTACTTC.

The genes are TRBV30 and TRBJ1-2; unclear D gene. From germline, CDR1 is GTSNPN and CDR2 SVGIG (reference sequence). V dropped 2 bases and J dropped 7 bases, with 14 bases sitting between them. The CDR3 runs 13 residues. The DNA of the CDR3 is TGTGCCTGGAGTAGGGTCGGCAACGGTGGCTACACCTTC. Encoded protein: CAWSRVGNGGYTF.

The V gene is TRBV9, the J gene TRBJ1-3; tentative D call: TRBD1 (6 bases). CDR1 is SGDLS and CDR2 is YYNGEE in the germline V gene. CDR3 length equals 15 residues. V was shortened by 2 bases and J by 0 bases, with 9 bases between the two germline ends. This chain's CDR3 is CASSVDSYSGNTIYF. The CDR3 nucleotides read TGTGCCAGCAGCGTGGACAGTTACTCTGGAAACACCATATATTTT. The variable domain in full, completed from reference TRBV9 and TRBJ1-3, reads DSGVTQTPKHLITATGQRVTLRCSPRSGDLSVYWYQQSLDQGLQFLIQYYNGEERAKGNILERFSAQQFPDLHSELNLSSLELGDSALYFCASSVDSYSGNTIYFGEGSWLTVV.

The V and J genes are TRBV4-1 and TRBJ2-7, with 7 bases identical to TRBD1. With V trimmed by 5 bases and J by 2 bases, 12 bases remained unmatched. Germline CDR1 MGHRA, CDR2 YSYEKL. There are 16 residues in the CDR3. CDR3 in DNA: TGCGCCAGCAGCGAATTAGGGACAGATAACACCTACGAGCAGTACTTC. Translated: CASSELGTDNTYEQYF.

V usage is TRBV6-8 and J usage is TRBJ1-1; D unresolved. V was clipped by 2 bases and J by 5 bases, with 6 bases between them. There are 12 residues in the CDR3. CDR1 and CDR2 (germline): MNHGY, SAAAGT. CDR3 bases: TGTGCCAGCAGTTACGAGGGTACTGAAGCTTTCTTT. It translates to CASSYEGTEAFF.

Only a few counts were recorded for this clone. The chain carries TRBV6-8 and TRBJ1-1; no definite D call. V was shortened by 5 bases and J by 1 base, with 8 bases between the two germline ends. From germline, CDR1 is MNHGY and CDR2 SAAAGT. This CDR3 spans 13 amino acids. The CDR3 nucleotides are TGTGCCAGCAGTCAGATAGCGAACACTGAAGCTTTCTTT. Its protein product is CASSQIANTEAFF.

This clone has more than one count but fewer than ten. The J gene is TRBJ2-7, the V gene TRBV9, with 7 bases aligning to TRBD1. This CDR3 comprises 15 residues. The V and J ends lost 5 bases and 6 bases, in that order; junction bases with no gene match: 14. The V gene's germline CDR1 is SGDLS and CDR2 YYNGEE. The DNA of the CDR3 is TGTGCCAGCAGTGAAATCCCGACAGGGCGCGGCGAGCAGTACTTC. Translation gives CASSEIPTGRGEQYF.

J is TRBJ2-7 and V is TRBV2; 11 bases are shared with TRBD2. Trimming took 8 bases from V and 2 from J; bases not matched to a gene: 11. Germline V gene lookup returns CDR1 SNHLY and CDR2 FYNNEI. The CDR3 spans 16 residues. CDR3 sequence (DNA): TGTGCCAGCGGTTCTAGCGGGGGGTTCAATCCCTACGAGCAGTACTTC. Amino acids: CASGSSGGFNPYEQYF.

A remark on this clone: The junction differs from germline at one of its ends, possibly a read error. The chain has TRBV19 and TRBJ2-7, with a tentative D call TRBD2 (8 bases). Germline CDR1 and CDR2: LNHDA and SQIVND (reference sequence). The length of the CDR3 is 16 residues. This CDR3 reads CASSRGGTDPSYEQYF. The DNA of the CDR3 is TGTGCCAGTAGTCGGGGGGGGACAGATCCCTCCTACGAGCAGTATTTC.

This clone has only a few counts. The chain carries TRBV25-1 and TRBJ2-1; no firm D call. Germline CDR1 is MGHDK and CDR2 is SYGVNS. This CDR3 has 15 residues. The V gene lost 2 bases and the J gene lost 3 bases, with 11 bases spanning the gap. CDR3 in amino acids: CASSEAGQLYNEQFF. The CDR3 bases are TGTGCCAGCAGTGAAGCCGGGCAGCTCTACAATGAGCAGTTCTTC.

This clone has only a few counts. The rearrangement uses TRBV28 and TRBJ2-7; perhaps TRBD1 as D (5 bases). This CDR3 contains 15 residues. Germline values: CDR1 MDHEN, CDR2 SYDVKM. With 6 bases removed from V and 0 bases from J, the gap between germline ends came to 15 bases. The CDR3 region has the DNA TGTGCCAGCAGCCTTATGGGGCGATACTCCTACGAGCAGTACTTC. Translation: CASSLMGRYSYEQYF.

This clone was counted only a few times. This chain links TRBV6-8 with TRBJ2-2; possibly TRBD1 for D (6 bases). V lost 5 bases and J 4 bases, leaving 8 bases between the germline ends. This CDR3 is 13 amino acids long. Germline-derived CDR1 and CDR2 are MNHGY and SAAAGT. The CDR3 loop reads CASSVDSTGELFF. Written as DNA, the CDR3 is TGTGCCAGCAGTGTGGACAGCACCGGGGAGCTGTTTTTT.

This clone was seen a few times. This sequence joins TRBV11-3 and TRBJ2-3, with 8 bases aligning to TRBD2. Germline trimming cut 4 bases from V and 2 bases from J; bases unmatched to any gene: 8. The CDR3 extends over 16 amino acids. Germline CDR1 SGHNT, CDR2 YENEEA. The chain's CDR3 is CASSSGLADATDTQYF. CDR3 bases: TGTGCCAGCAGCTCCGGACTAGCAGATGCCACAGATACGCAGTATTTT.